A selection of T cell receptor beta chains follows, all from one sample in a study of yellow fever vaccine responses in identical twins. Each CDR3 protein is one row after TCRdb ran MiXCR on the RT-PCR reads. The table has some 23,000 distinct CDR3 sequences, roughly 73% seen once; the top ten hold about 4.8%. The source was T cells from blood (PBMCs), unsorted or a sorted subset (not recorded which), collected before or after yellow fever vaccination (not recorded which). These receptors all stem from a woman aged 18-29 years who received the yellow fever vaccine. The CDR3 runs from the conserved cysteine through the conserved F or W. Fields, in order: clone size, D gene, V gene, J gene, CDR3 protein, CDR3 DNA. The D gene is left open where the match is weak. Clone size is given for some rows only: seen once, a few or many times, or a class if the clone is expanded.

.	TRBD2	TRBV15	TRBJ2-5	CATSRDQRGIQETQYF	TGTGCCACCAGCAGAGATCAGCGGGGGATCCAAGAGACCCAGTACTTC
.	TRBD1	TRBV7-6	TRBJ1-5	CASSPGTDHQPQHF	TGTGCCAGCAGCCCTGGGACAGACCATCAGCCCCAGCATTTT
.	TRBD1	TRBV4-3	TRBJ1-5	CASSPGTAGNQPQHF	TGCGCCAGCAGCCCCGGGACAGCCGGAAATCAGCCCCAGCATTTT
.	TRBD2	TRBV12-3/TRBV12-4	TRBJ2-1	CASSLIGGGSYNEQFF	TGTGCCAGCAGTTTGATAGGCGGGGGATCCTACAATGAGCAGTTCTTC
once	TRBD2	TRBV11-2	TRBJ2-1	CASSLGPAGGDNEQFF	TGTGCCAGCAGCTTAGGTCCAGCGGGAGGCGACAATGAGCAGTTCTTC
few	TRBD2	TRBV2	TRBJ2-1	CATGQGLPGLADNEQFF	TGTGCAACGGGACAGGGTCTTCCGGGACTAGCGGACAATGAGCAGTTCTTC
.	TRBD1	TRBV7-6	TRBJ2-2	CASSLALGGDRYTGELFF	TGTGCCAGCAGCTTAGCGCTTGGTGGGGACAGATACACCGGGGAGCTGTTTTTT
once	.	TRBV28	TRBJ2-7	CASSLVRGAGYEQYF	TGTGCCAGCAGTTTAGTCAGGGGCGCGGGCTACGAGCAGTACTTC
once	.	TRBV11-3	TRBJ2-3	CASGGASTQYF	TGTGCCAGCGGGGGCGCCTCCACGCAGTATTTT
.	.	TRBV20-1	TRBJ1-1	CSYKGGTEAFF	TGCAGTTATAAGGGAGGCACTGAAGCTTTCTTT
.	.	TRBV4-1	TRBJ1-5	CASSHSETVNQPQHF	TGCGCCAGCAGCCATTCAGAAACAGTAAATCAGCCCCAGCATTTT
.	.	TRBV11-1	TRBJ2-7	CASSLVSGEQYF	TGTGCCAGCAGCTTAGTATCGGGCGAGCAGTACTTC
.	.	TRBV12-3/TRBV12-4	TRBJ2-2	CASSLVAGELFF	TGTGCCAGCAGTTTGGTAGCCGGGGAGCTGTTTTTT
.	.	TRBV3-1	TRBJ2-7	CASADLPSYEQYF	TGTGCCAGCGCCGACCTTCCGTCCTACGAGCAGTACTTC
.	.	TRBV18	TRBJ2-2	CASQQEGKGTGELFF	TGTGCCAGCCAGCAAGAGGGGAAGGGCACCGGGGAGCTGTTTTTT
.	.	TRBV28	TRBJ2-3	CASSPQGPTDTQYF	TGTGCCAGCAGTCCACAGGGTCCCACAGATACGCAGTATTTT
once	.	TRBV29-1	TRBJ2-1	CSGCIGHNEQFF	TGCAGCGGATGCATCGGGCACAATGAGCAGTTCTTC
.	TRBD2	TRBV29-1	TRBJ2-7	CSVEVTSGRVGEQYF	TGCAGCGTTGAGGTGACTAGCGGGAGGGTCGGCGAGCAGTACTTC
few	TRBD2	TRBV24-1	TRBJ2-1	CATRMVDTSGRRRGEQFF	TGTGCCACACGGATGGTTGACACTAGCGGGAGGCGGCGCGGTGAGCAGTTCTTC
.	TRBD2	TRBV12-3/TRBV12-4	TRBJ2-2	CASSLAVLAGEAGELFF	TGTGCCAGCAGTTTAGCCGTACTAGCGGGAGAGGCCGGGGAGCTGTTTTTT
large	.	TRBV9	TRBJ2-7	CASSVGSRVNEQYF	TGTGCCAGCAGCGTAGGATCCAGGGTGAACGAGCAGTACTTC
once	.	TRBV11-1	TRBJ2-2	CASSIRTTNTGELFF	TGTGCCAGCAGTATTAGGACAACGAACACCGGGGAGCTGTTTTTT
.	TRBD1	TRBV10-1	TRBJ1-2	CASSVGQGVYGYTF	TGCGCCAGCAGTGTGGGACAGGGAGTCTATGGCTACACCTTC
few	.	TRBV20-1	TRBJ1-2	CSAMGAGYGYTF	TGCAGTGCTATGGGGGCTGGTTATGGCTACACCTTC
.	.	TRBV29-1	TRBJ2-1	CSVEWTNEQFF	TGCAGCGTTGAGTGGACCAATGAGCAGTTCTTC
few	TRBD1	TRBV6-1	TRBJ1-2	CASRSGQGAFDYGYTF	TGTGCCAGCAGGTCAGGACAGGGGGCTTTCGACTATGGCTACACCTTC
.	.	TRBV11-1	TRBJ2-1	CASSLAYGDTLDFDEQFF	TGTGCCAGCAGCTTAGCCTACGGGGACACCTTAGATTTCGATGAGCAGTTCTTC
few	.	TRBV12-3/TRBV12-4	TRBJ1-5	CASSRSGGAAWQPQHF	TGTGCCAGCAGCCGTTCGGGGGGCGCCGCTTGGCAGCCCCAGCATTTT
.	.	TRBV15	TRBJ1-4	CATSNGRGPLEKLFF	TGTGCCACCAGCAATGGCCGGGGGCCACTCGAAAAACTGTTTTTT
.	TRBD2	TRBV3-1	TRBJ2-1	CASSQDTIREGQGNEQFF	TGTGCCAGCAGCCAAGACACCATCAGGGAGGGCCAAGGCAATGAGCAGTTCTTC
.	TRBD2	TRBV29-1	TRBJ2-1	CSYEREGLVEQFF	TGCAGCTACGAGCGGGAGGGCCTCGTTGAGCAGTTCTTC
.	TRBD1	TRBV19	TRBJ2-7	CASSVRTGGSYEQYF	TGTGCCAGTAGTGTTCGGACAGGGGGCTCCTACGAGCAGTACTTC
.	.	TRBV28	TRBJ2-3	CASSSRNTDTQYF	TGTGCCAGCAGTAGCAGAAACACAGATACGCAGTATTTT
.	.	TRBV18	TRBJ1-1	CASSPDLRATEAFF	TGTGCCAGCTCACCCGATCTCAGGGCCACTGAAGCTTTCTTT
.	.	TRBV28	TRBJ1-2	CASSLGQHYGYTF	TGTGCCAGCAGTTTGGGGCAGCACTATGGCTACACCTTC
.	.	TRBV7-3	TRBJ2-3	CASSPSLSPTDTQYF	TGTGCCAGCAGCCCCTCCCTCTCCCCCACAGATACGCAGTATTTT
.	.	TRBV10-1	TRBJ1-1	CASSESGSLEAFF	TGCGCCAGCAGTGAGTCTGGCAGTCTGGAAGCTTTCTTT
.	.	TRBV4-1	TRBJ2-3	CASSRRFADTQYF	TGCGCCAGCAGCCGGCGCTTCGCAGATACGCAGTATTTT
.	TRBD1	TRBV2	TRBJ1-3	CASSQAPTGSGNTIYF	TGTGCCAGCAGCCAAGCACCGACAGGGTCAGGAAACACCATATATTTT
.	.	TRBV18	TRBJ1-1	CASSQGVTGAEAFF	TGTGCCAGCTCACAGGGTGTCACGGGGGCTGAAGCTTTCTTT
.	TRBD2	TRBV2	TRBJ2-3	CASSLSLALADTQYF	TGTGCCAGCAGCCTCTCACTAGCGTTGGCAGATACGCAGTATTTT
.	.	TRBV15	TRBJ2-1	CATSRNEQFF	TGTGCCACCAGCAGGAATGAGCAGTTCTTC
.	.	TRBV20-1	TRBJ2-3	CSANLREGSWDTQYF	TGCAGTGCAAACCTTCGCGAGGGGTCATGGGATACGCAGTATTTT
.	.	TRBV29-1	TRBJ1-2	CSTEEGGYTF	TGCAGCACCGAGGAGGGTGGCTACACCTTC
.	TRBD1	TRBV2	TRBJ2-3	CASSGTGRITDTQYF	TGTGCCAGCAGTGGGACAGGAAGGATCACAGATACGCAGTATTTT
once	.	TRBV5-6	TRBJ1-5	CASSLSGQPQHF	TGTGCCAGCAGCTTGTCCGGTCAGCCCCAGCATTTT
.	.	TRBV20-1	TRBJ2-5	CSATTSLTQYF	TGCAGTGCTACAACTAGTTTAACCCAGTACTTC
.	.	TRBV24-1	TRBJ2-7	CATSDGYSSYEQYF	TGTGCCACCAGTGACGGATATAGCTCCTACGAGCAGTACTTC
.	.	TRBV10-3	TRBJ1-1	CAISEASVVNTEAFF	TGTGCCATCAGTGAGGCCTCTGTGGTGAACACTGAAGCTTTCTTT